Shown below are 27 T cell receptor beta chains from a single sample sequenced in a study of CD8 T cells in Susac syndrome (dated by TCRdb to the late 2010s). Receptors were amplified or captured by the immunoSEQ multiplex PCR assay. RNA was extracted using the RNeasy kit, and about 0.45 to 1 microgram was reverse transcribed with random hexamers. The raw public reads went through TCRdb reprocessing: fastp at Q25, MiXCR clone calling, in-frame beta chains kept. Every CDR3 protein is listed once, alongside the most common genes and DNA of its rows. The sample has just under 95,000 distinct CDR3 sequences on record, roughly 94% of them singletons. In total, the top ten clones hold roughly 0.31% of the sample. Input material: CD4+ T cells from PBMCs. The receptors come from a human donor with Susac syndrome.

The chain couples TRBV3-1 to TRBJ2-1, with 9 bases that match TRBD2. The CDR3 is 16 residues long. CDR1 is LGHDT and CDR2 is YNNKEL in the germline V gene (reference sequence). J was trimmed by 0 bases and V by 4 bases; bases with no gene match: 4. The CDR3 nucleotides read TGTGCCAGCAGCCTTGCGGGGGGGGTCTCCTACAATGAGCAGTTCTTC. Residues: CASSLAGGVSYNEQFF.

For the CDR3, the DNA is TGTGCCAGCAGCCAAGATTTTGGCATATTGGGCACTGAAGCTTTCTTT. Translating gives CASSQDFGILGTEAFF. The chain uses TRBV14 and TRBJ1-1; D is unclear. The V gene lost 0 bases and the J gene lost 4 bases, with 15 bases spanning the gap. CDR3 length: 16 residues. CDR1 SGHDN and CDR2 FVKESK come from the germline V gene.

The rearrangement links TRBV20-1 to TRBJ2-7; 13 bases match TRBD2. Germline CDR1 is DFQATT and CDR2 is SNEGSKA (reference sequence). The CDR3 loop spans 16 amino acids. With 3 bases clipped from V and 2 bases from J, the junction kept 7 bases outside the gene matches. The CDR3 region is CSASPGLAGRAYEQYF. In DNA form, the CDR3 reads TGCAGTGCTAGCCCGGGACTAGCGGGGAGGGCCTACGAGCAGTACTTC.

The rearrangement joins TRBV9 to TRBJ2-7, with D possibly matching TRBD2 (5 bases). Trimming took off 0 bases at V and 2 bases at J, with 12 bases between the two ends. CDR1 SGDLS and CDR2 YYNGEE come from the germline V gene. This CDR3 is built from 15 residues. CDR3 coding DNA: TGTGCCAGCAGCGTAGTAGCGAATCCAACCTACGAGCAGTACTTC. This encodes CASSVVANPTYEQYF.

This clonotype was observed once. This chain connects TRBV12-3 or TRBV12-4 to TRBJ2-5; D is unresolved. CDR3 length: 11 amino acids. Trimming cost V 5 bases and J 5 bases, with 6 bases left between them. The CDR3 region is CASSARETQYF. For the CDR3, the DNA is TGTGCCAGCAGTGCCCGGGAGACCCAGTACTTC.

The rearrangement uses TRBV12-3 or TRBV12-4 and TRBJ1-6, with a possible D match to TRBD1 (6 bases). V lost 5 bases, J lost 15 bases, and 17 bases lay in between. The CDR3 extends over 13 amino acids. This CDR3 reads CASSLLGGPVLHF. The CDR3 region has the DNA TGTGCCAGCAGTCTCCTGGGGGGCCCAGTCCTCCACTTT.

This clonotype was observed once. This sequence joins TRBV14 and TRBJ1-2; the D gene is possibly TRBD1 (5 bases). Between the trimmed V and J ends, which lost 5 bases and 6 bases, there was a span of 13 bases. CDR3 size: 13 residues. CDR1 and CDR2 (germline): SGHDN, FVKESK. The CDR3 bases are TGTGCCAGCAGCATTGGGACGGCGGATGGCTACACCTTC. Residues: CASSIGTADGYTF.

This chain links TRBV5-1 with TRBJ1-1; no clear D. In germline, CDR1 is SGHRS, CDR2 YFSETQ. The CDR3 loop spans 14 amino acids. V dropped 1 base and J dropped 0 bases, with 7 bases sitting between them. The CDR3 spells CASSLYHMNTEAFF. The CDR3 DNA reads TGCGCCAGCAGCTTGTACCACATGAACACTGAAGCTTTCTTT.

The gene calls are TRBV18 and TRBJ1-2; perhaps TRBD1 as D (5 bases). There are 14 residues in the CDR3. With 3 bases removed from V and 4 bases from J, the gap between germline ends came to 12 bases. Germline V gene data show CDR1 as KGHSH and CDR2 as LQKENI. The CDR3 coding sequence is TGTGCCAGCTCACCGGGGGAGGTGAGCTATGGCTACACCTTC. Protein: CASSPGEVSYGYTF.

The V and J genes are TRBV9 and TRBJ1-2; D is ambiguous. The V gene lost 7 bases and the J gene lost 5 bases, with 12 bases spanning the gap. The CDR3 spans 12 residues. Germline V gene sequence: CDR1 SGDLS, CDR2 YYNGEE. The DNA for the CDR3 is TGTGCCAGCCAAGGAGGAACATATGGCTACACCTTC. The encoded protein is CASQGGTYGYTF.

This CDR3 reads CASGDRVHEQYF. The CDR3 DNA follows: TGTGCCAGCGGCGACAGGGTGCACGAGCAGTACTTC. The chain joins TRBV7-2 to TRBJ2-7; 7 nucleotides line up with TRBD1. The CDR3 is 12 residues long. Germline values: CDR1 SGHTA, CDR2 FQGNSA. With V trimmed by 8 bases and J by 5 bases, 6 bases remained unmatched.

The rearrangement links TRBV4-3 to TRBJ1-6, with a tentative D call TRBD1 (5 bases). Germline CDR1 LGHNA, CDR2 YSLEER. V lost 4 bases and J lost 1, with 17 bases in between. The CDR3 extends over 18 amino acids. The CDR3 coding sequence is TGCGCCAGCAGCCCCAACACGGCAGGGTGGTCCTATAATTCACCCCTCCACTTT. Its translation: CASSPNTAGWSYNSPLHF.

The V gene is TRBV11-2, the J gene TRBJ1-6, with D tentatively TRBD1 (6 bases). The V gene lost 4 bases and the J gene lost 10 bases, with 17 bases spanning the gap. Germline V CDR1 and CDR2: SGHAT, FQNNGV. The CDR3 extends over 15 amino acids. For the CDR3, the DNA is TGTGCCAGCAGCTCCGGGGGGGCAGGGAGCTCACCCCTCCACTTT. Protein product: CASSSGGAGSSPLHF.

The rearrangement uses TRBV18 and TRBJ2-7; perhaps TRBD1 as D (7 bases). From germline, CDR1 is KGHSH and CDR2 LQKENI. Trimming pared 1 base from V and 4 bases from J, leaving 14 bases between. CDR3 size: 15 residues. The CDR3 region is CASSPLSRGEYEQYF. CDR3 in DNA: TGTGCCAGCTCACCACTCTCCAGGGGGGAATACGAGCAGTACTTC.

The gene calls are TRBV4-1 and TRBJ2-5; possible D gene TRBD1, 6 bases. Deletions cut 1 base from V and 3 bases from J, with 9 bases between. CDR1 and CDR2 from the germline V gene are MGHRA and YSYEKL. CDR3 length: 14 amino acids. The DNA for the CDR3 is TGCGCCAGCAGCCAAGGGGGGCCGGAAGAGACCCAGTACTTC. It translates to CASSQGGPEETQYF.

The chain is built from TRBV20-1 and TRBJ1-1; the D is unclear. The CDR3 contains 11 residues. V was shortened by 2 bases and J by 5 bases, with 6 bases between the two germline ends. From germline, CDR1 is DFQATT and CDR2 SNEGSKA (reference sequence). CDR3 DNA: TGCAGTGCTAGAAGGATGACTGAAGCTTTCTTT. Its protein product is CSARRMTEAFF.

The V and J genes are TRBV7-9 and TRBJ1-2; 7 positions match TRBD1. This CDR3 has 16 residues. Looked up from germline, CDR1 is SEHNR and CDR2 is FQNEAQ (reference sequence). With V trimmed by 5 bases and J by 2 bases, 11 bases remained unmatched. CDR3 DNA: TGTGCCAGCAGCAAAGAAAGGGACAGACGGAACTATGGCTACACCTTC. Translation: CASSKERDRRNYGYTF. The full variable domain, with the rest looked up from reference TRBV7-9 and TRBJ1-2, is DTGVSQNPRHKITKRGQNVTFRCDPISEHNRLYWYRQTLGQGPEFLTYFQNEAQLEKSRLLSDRFSAERPKGSFSTLEIQRTEQGDSAMYLCASSKERDRRNYGYTFGSGTRLTVV.

The CDR3 region is CASGTSGVGQETQYF. In DNA, the CDR3 is TGTGCCAGCGGGACTAGCGGGGTGGGACAAGAGACCCAGTACTTC. This rearrangement joins TRBV9 to TRBJ2-5; TRBD2 matches 13 bases. The CDR3 covers 15 residues. J lost 2 bases, V lost 7 bases, and 5 bases had no gene match. The V gene's germline CDR1 is SGDLS and CDR2 YYNGEE.

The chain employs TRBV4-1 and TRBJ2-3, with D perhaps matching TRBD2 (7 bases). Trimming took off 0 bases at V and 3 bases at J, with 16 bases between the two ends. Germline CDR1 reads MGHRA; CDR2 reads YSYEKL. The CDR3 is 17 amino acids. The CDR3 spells CASSQDPRGAQTDTQYF. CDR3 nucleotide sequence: TGCGCCAGCAGCCAAGATCCCCGGGGGGCGCAGACAGATACGCAGTATTTT.

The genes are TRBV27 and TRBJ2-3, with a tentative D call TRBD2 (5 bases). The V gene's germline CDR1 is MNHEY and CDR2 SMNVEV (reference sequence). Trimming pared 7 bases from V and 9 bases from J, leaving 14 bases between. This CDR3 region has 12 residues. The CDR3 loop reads CASTSLGGTQYF. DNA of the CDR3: TGTGCCAGCACCAGCCTAGGCGGGACGCAGTATTTT.

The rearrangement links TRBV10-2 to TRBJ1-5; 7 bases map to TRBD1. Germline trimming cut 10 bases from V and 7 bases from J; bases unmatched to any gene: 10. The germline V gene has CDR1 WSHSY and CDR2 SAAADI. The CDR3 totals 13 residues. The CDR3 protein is CATSGGSGQPQHF. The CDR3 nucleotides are TGCGCCACCTCAGGGGGAAGTGGACAGCCCCAGCATTTT.

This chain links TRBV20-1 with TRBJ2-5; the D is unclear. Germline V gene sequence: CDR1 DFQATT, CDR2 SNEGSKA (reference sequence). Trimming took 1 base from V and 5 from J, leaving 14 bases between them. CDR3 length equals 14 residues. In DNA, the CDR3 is TGCAGTGCTAGAGCCCCTACGGGTGGGGAGACCCAGTACTTC. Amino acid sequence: CSARAPTGGETQYF.

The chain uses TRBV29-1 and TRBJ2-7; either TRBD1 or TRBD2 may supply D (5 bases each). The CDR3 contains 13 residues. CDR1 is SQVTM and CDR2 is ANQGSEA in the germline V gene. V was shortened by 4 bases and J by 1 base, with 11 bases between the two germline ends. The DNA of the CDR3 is TGCAGCGTTGCGGGACGGATGTCCTACGAGCAGTACTTC. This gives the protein CSVAGRMSYEQYF.

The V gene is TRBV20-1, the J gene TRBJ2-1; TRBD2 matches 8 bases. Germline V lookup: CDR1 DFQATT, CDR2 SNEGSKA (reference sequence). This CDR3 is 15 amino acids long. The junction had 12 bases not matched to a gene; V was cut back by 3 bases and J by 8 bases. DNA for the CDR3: TGCAGTGCTAGTTGGCGGGGGGCCGCATCCCATGAGCAGTTCTTC. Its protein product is CSASWRGAASHEQFF.

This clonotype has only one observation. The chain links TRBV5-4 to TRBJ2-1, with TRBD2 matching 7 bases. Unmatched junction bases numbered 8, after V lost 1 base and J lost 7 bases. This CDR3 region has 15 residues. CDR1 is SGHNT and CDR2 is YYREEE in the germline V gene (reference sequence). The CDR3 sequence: CASSLYGSGRNEQFF. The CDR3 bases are TGTGCCAGCAGCTTGTATGGTAGCGGGCGAAATGAGCAGTTCTTC.

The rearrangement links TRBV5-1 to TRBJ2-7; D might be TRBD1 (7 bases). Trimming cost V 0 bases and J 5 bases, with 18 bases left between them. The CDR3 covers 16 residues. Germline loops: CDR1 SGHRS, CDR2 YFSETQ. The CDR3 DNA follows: TGCGCCAGCAGCTTGGAGGGGGCTCCCGGAGGGGACGAGCAGTACTTC. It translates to CASSLEGAPGGDEQYF.

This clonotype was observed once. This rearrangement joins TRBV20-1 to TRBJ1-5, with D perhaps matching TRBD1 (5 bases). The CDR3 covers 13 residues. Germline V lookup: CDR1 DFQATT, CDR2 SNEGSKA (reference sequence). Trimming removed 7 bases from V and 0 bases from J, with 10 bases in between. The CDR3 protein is CSVQGYSNQPQHF. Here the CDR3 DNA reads TGCAGTGTCCAGGGTTATAGCAATCAGCCCCAGCATTTT.